This T cell receptor (beta chain) was sequenced for a study of T cell changes during pregnancy in multiple sclerosis. This CDR3 is 11 amino acids long. Germline CDR1 reads DFQATT; CDR2 reads SNEGSKA (reference sequence). Trimming took off 2 bases at V and 9 bases at J, with 11 bases between the two ends. Measured with immunoSEQ multiplex PCR; TCRdb has only the in-frame clones, and not every one. The sample lists tens of thousands of clones, roughly nine tenths occurring once. The sample here was PBMCs, taken in the first trimester of pregnancy. This TCR was recovered from a female donor in good health, serving as a control in a pregnancy study. Some clones in this sample may be carry-over from other donors' samples. This rearrangement joins TRBV20-1 to TRBJ2-7, with D uncertain. CDR3 sequence reads: CSARPFPGQYF. CDR3 bases: TGCAGTGCTAGACCATTCCCCGGGCAGTACTTC.